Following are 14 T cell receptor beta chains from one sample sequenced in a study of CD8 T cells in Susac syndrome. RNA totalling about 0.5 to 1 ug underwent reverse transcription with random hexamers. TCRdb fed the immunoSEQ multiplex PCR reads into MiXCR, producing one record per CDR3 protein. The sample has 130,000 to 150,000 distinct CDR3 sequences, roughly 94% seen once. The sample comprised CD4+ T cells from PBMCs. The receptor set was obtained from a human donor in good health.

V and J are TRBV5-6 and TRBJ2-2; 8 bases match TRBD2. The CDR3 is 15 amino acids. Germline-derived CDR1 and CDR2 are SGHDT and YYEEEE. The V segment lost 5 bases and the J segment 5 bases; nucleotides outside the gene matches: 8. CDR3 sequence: CASSQRERVTGELFF. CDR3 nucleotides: TGTGCCAGCAGTCAGCGGGAGAGGGTTACCGGGGAGCTGTTTTTT.

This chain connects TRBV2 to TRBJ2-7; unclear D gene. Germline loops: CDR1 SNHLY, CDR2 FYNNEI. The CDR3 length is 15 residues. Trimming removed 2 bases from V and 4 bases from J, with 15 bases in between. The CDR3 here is CASSESWYSLYEQYF. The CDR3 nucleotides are TGTGCCAGCAGTGAAAGCTGGTACTCTCTGTACGAGCAGTACTTC.

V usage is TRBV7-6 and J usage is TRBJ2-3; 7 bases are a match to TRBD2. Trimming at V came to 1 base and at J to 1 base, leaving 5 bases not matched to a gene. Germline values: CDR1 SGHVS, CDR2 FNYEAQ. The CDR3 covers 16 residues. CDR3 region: CASSLGLAEGTDTQYF. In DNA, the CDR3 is TGTGCCAGCAGCTTAGGCCTAGCGGAGGGCACAGATACGCAGTATTTT.

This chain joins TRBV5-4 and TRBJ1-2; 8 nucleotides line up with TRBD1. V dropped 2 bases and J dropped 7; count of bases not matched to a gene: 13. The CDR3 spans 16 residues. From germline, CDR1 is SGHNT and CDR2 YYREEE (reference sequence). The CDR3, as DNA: TGTGCCAGCAGCTTAGGACAGGGAGTCAGGGCAAGTGGCTACACCTTC. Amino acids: CASSLGQGVRASGYTF. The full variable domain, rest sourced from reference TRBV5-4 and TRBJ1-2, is ETGVTQSPTHLIKTRGQQVTLRCSSQSGHNTVSWYQQALGQGPQFIFQYYREEENGRGNFPPRFSGLQFPNYSSELNVNALELDDSALYLCASSLGQGVRASGYTFGSGTRLTVV.

CDR3 in amino acids: CASSEGRYTGELFF. The DNA for the CDR3 is TGTGCCAGCAGTGAAGGGAGGTACACCGGGGAGCTGTTTTTT. This sequence joins TRBV2 and TRBJ2-2; TRBD2 might be the D (5 bases). The CDR3 has 14 amino acids. Germline V lookup: CDR1 SNHLY, CDR2 FYNNEI. Between the trimmed V and J ends, which lost 1 base and 3 bases, there was a span of 6 bases.

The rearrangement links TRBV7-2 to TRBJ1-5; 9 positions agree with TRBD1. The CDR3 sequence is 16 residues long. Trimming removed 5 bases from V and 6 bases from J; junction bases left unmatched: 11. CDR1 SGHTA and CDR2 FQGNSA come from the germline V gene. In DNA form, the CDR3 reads TGTGCCAGCAGCAGCCGGGACAGGGCCTTCCTTCAGCCCCAGCATTTT. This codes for CASSSRDRAFLQPQHF.

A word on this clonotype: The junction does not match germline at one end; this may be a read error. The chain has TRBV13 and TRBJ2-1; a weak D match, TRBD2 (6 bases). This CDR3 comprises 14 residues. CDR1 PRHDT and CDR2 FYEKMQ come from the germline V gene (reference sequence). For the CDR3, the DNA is TGTGCCAGCAGCCTAGGACTAACTTACAATGAGCAGTTCTTC. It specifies CASSLGLTYNEQFF.

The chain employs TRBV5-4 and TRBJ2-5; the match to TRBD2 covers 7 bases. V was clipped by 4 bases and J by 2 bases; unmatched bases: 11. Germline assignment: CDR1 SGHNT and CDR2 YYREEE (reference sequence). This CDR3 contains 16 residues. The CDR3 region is CASSPGGTNLQETQYF. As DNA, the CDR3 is TGTGCCAGCAGCCCGGGCGGGACTAACCTACAAGAGACCCAGTACTTC.

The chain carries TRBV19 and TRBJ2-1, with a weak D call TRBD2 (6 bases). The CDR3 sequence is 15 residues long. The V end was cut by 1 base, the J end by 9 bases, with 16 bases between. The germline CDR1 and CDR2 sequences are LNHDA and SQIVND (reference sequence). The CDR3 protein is CASSIGAILGGEQFF. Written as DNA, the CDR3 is TGTGCCAGTAGTATAGGAGCGATCTTGGGAGGTGAGCAGTTCTTC.

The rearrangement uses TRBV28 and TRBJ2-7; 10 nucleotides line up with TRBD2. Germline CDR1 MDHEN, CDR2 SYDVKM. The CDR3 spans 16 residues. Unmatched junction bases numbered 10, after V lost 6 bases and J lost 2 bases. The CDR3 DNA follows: TGTGCCAGCAGGGGGCCTAGCGGGAGAAGGGCCTACGAGCAGTACTTC. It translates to CASRGPSGRRAYEQYF.

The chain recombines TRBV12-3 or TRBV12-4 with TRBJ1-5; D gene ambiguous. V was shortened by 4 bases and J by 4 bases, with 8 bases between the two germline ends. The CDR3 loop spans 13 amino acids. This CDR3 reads CASSSQENQPQHF. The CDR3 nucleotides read TGTGCCAGCAGTTCTCAGGAAAATCAGCCCCAGCATTTT.

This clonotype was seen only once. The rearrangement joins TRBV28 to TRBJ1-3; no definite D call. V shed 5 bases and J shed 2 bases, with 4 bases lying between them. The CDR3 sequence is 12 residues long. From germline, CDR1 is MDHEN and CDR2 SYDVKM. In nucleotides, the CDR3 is TGTGCCAGCAGTCCCCCTGGAAACACCATATATTTT. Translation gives CASSPPGNTIYF. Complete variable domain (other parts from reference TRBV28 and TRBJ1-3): DVKVTQSSRYLVKRTGEKVFLECVQDMDHENMFWYRQDPGLGLRLIYFSYDVKMKEKGDIPEGYSVSREKKERFSLILESASTNQTSMYLCASSPPGNTIYFGEGSWLTVV.

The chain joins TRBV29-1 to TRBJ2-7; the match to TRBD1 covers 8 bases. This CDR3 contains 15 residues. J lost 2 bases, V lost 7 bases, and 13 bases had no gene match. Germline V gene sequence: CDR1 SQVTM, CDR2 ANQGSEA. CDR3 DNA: TGCAGCGCTCAGGGGGCCATCCTCGGGGCCTACGAGCAGTACTTC. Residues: CSAQGAILGAYEQYF.

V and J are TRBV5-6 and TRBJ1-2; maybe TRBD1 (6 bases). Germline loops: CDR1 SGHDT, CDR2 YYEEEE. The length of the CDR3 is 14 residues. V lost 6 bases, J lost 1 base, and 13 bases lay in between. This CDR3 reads CASTMRGINYGYTF. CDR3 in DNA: TGTGCCAGCACCATGAGGGGGATTAACTATGGCTACACCTTC.